This entry lists 12 T cell receptor beta chains sequenced from one sample in a study of T cells expressing NK-cell markers. With the 5' RACE reads reprocessed, TCRdb shows one record per CDR3 protein and no DNA. The clone table shows 150,000 or so distinct CDR3 sequences, with the ten largest holding around 37%. Material: blood T cells: a sorted CD56 or NKG2C T cell subset, CD4+ or CD8+ T cells, or bulk PBMC T cells (not recorded which). The receptors originated from a woman aged 45-60 years in good health.

The rearrangement joins TRBV7-8 to TRBJ2-7. The germline CDR1 and CDR2 sequences are SGHVS and FQNEAQ. The CDR3 extends over 14 amino acids. The CDR3 region is CASSLIGRDYEQYF.

This chain joins TRBV13 and TRBJ2-7; TCRdb reports TRBD1, a call that lacks DNA to check it against. This CDR3 is built from 15 residues. Per the germline V gene, CDR1 is PRHDT and CDR2 is FYEKMQ (reference sequence). The CDR3 spells CASSLLQGAVNEQYF. The full variable domain, completed using reference TRBV13 and TRBJ2-7, is AAGVIQSPRHLIKEKRETATLKCYPIPRHDTVYWYQQGPGQDPQFLISFYEKMQSDKGSIPDRFSAQQFSDYHSELNMSSLELGDSALYFCASSLLQGAVNEQYFGPGTRLTVT.

The chain combines TRBV7-9 with TRBJ2-6; TCRdb picks TRBD2, but there is no DNA to check that call. The CDR3 is made up of 17 amino acids. Per the germline V gene, CDR1 is SEHNR and CDR2 is FQNEAQ (reference sequence). The CDR3 loop is CASSFRGTPSGANVLTF.

The chain carries TRBV27 and TRBJ1-1; checking the TCRdb D call of TRBD1 is not possible without DNA. From germline, CDR1 is MNHEY and CDR2 SMNVEV (reference sequence). The CDR3 has 19 residues. The CDR3 protein is CASSYSGTGVFRLGTEAFF.

This chain links TRBV20-1 with TRBJ2-1; no DNA is available, so the TRBD2 call from TCRdb remains unchecked. This CDR3 region has 16 residues. Germline assignment: CDR1 DFQATT and CDR2 SNEGSKA (reference sequence). The CDR3 reads CSARETVVSSYNEQFF.

CDR3 protein: CASSLSGGPSTDTQYF. This chain uses TRBV6-5 with TRBJ2-3; TCRdb lists TRBD1, though no DNA is available to test this call. The CDR3 length is 16 residues. The germline V gene has CDR1 MNHEY and CDR2 SVGAGI.

The genes are TRBV12-3 or TRBV12-4 and TRBJ1-2. CDR3 length: 12 residues. The CDR3 spells CASNIRVKGYTF.

The chain joins TRBV7-8 to TRBJ2-5; TCRdb's D call of TRBD2 is untestable without DNA. This CDR3 has 14 amino acids. CDR1 is SGHVS and CDR2 is FQNEAQ in the germline V gene. CDR3 loop: CASSPGAGRETQYF.

The chain carries TRBV9 and TRBJ2-7; absent DNA, TCRdb's TRBD2 call cannot be checked. Germline CDR1 SGDLS, CDR2 YYNGEE. The CDR3 covers 16 residues. The CDR3 protein is CASSAGASFTSYEQYF.

V is TRBV24-1 and J is TRBJ2-2; the D call from TCRdb, TRBD1, cannot be confirmed without DNA. This CDR3 has 15 residues. Germline loops: CDR1 KGHDR, CDR2 SFDVKD. CDR3: CATTTGWSDTGELFF.

This rearrangement joins TRBV4-1 to TRBJ1-6. This CDR3 is 16 amino acids long. Germline CDR1 MGHRA, CDR2 YSYEKL. This CDR3 reads CASSQVGRVYNSPLHF.

V is TRBV12-3 or TRBV12-4 and J is TRBJ1-5; the TCRdb call, TRBD1, lacks DNA for checking. The CDR3 length is 14 residues. The CDR3 here is CASSLGHPNQPQHF.